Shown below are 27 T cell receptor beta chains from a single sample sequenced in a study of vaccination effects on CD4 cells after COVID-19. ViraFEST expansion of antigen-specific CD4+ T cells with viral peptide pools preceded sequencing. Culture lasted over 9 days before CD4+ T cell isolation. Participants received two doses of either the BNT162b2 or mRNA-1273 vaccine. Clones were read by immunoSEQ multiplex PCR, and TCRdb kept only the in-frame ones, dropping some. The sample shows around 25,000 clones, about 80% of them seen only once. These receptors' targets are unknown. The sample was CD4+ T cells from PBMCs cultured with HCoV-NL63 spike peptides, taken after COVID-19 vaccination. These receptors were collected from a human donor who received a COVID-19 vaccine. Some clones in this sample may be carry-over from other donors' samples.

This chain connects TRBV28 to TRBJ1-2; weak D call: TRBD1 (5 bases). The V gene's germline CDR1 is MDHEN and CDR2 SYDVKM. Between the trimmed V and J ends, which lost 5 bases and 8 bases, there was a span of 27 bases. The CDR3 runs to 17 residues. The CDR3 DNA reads TGTGCCAGCAGTCCGCTGGTGGGGCGTCTCCTCGGGTCGGGCTACACCTTC. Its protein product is CASSPLVGRLLGSGYTF.

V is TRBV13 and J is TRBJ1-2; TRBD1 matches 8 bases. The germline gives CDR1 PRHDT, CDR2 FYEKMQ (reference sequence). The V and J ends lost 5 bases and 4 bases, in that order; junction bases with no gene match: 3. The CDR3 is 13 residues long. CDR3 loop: CASSRQGLYGYTF. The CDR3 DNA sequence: TGTGCCAGCAGCCGACAGGGGCTCTATGGCTACACCTTC.

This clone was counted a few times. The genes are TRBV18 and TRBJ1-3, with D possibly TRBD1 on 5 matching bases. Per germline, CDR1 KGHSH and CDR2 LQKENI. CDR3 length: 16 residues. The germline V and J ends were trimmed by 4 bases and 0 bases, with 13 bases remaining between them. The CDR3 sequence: CASSQGQATSGNTIYF. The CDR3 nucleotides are TGTGCCAGCTCACAGGGGCAGGCAACCTCTGGAAACACCATATATTTT.

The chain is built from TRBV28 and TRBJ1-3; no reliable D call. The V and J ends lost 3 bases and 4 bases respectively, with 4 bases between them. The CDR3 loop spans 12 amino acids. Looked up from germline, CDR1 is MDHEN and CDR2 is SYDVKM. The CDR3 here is CASSFRGNTIYF. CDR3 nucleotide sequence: TGTGCCAGCAGTTTCAGAGGAAACACCATATATTTT. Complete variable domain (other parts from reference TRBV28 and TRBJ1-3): DVKVTQSSRYLVKRTGEKVFLECVQDMDHENMFWYRQDPGLGLRLIYFSYDVKMKEKGDIPEGYSVSREKKERFSLILESASTNQTSMYLCASSFRGNTIYFGEGSWLTVV.

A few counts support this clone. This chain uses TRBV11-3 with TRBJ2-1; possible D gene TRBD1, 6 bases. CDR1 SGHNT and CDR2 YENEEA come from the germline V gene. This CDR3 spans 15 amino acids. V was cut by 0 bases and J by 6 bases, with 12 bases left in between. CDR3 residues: CASSLDRGSSNEQFF. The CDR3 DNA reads TGTGCCAGCAGCTTAGACAGGGGAAGTAGCAATGAGCAGTTCTTC.

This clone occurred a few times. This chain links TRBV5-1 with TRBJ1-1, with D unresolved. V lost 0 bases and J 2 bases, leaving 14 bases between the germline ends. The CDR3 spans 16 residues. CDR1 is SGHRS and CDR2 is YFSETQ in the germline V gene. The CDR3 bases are TGCGCCAGCAGCTTGGGATCATCAATTCGAAACACTGAAGCTTTCTTT. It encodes CASSLGSSIRNTEAFF.

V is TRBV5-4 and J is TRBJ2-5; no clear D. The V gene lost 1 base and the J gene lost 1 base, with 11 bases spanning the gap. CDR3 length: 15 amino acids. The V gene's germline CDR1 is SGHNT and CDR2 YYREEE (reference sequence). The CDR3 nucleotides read TGTGCCAGCAGCTTGAAGGGCGGCAGCCAAGAGACCCAGTACTTC. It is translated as CASSLKGGSQETQYF.

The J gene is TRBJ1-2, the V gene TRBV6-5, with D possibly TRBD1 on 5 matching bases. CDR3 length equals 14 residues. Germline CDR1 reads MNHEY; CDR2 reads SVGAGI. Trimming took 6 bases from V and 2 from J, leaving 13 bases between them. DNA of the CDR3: TGTGCCAGCAGGGTCGTGGGGGTAAACTATGGCTACACCTTC. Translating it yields CASRVVGVNYGYTF.

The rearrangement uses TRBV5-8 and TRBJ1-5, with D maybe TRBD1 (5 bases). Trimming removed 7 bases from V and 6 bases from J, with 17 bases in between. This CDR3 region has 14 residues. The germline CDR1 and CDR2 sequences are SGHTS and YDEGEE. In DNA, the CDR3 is TGTGCCAGCCAAAAACCCGGGACGGCTCAGCCCCAGCATTTT. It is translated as CASQKPGTAQPQHF.

This CDR3 reads CASISRRGALLTSTDTQYF. The DNA for the CDR3 is TGTGCCAGCATATCCCGGCGGGGGGCCCTCCTTACTAGCACAGATACGCAGTATTTT. The genes are TRBV2 and TRBJ2-3; TRBD2 agrees at 8 bases. Germline V gene data show CDR1 as SNHLY and CDR2 as FYNNEI. V shed 7 bases, J shed 0 bases, and the junction held 18 bases outside the gene matches. This CDR3 region has 19 residues.

CDR3 amino acids: CASSENENPGTDTQYF. CDR3 coding DNA: TGTGCCAGCAGTGAAAACGAGAATCCCGGGACAGATACGCAGTATTTT. The rearrangement joins TRBV2 to TRBJ2-3; D gene unclear. With 2 bases removed from V and 3 bases from J, the gap between germline ends came to 15 bases. This CDR3 is 16 amino acids long. Germline values: CDR1 SNHLY, CDR2 FYNNEI.

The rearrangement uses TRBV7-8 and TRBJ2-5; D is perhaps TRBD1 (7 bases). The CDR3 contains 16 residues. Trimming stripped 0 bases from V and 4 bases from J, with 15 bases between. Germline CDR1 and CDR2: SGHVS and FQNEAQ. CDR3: CASSLARDSSSETQYF. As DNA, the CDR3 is TGTGCCAGCAGCTTAGCGCGGGACAGTAGCTCAGAGACCCAGTACTTC.

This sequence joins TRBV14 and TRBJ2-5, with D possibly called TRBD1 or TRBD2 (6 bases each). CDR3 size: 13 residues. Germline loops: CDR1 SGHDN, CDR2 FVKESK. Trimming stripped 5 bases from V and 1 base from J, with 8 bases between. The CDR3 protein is CASSGGLQETQYF. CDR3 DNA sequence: TGTGCCAGCAGCGGGGGGCTCCAAGAGACCCAGTACTTC.

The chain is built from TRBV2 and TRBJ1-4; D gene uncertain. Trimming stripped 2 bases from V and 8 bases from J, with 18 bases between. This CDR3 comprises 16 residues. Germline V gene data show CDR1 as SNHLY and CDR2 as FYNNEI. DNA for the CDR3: TGTGCCAGCAGTGAATCCGGGTTCACAGCCAGGGAAAAACTGTTTTTT. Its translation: CASSESGFTAREKLFF.

This chain's CDR3 is CASSQGQRADTQYF. The CDR3 DNA sequence: TGCGCCAGCAGCCAAGGTCAAAGGGCAGATACGCAGTATTTT. This chain uses TRBV4-3 with TRBJ2-3; D call uncertain. Looked up from germline, CDR1 is LGHNA and CDR2 is YSLEER. Trimming stripped 1 base from V and 4 bases from J, with 9 bases between. The CDR3 spans 14 residues.

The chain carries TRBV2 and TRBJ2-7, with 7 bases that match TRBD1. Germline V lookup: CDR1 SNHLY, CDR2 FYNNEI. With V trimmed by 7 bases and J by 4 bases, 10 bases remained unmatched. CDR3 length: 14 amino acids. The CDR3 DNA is TGTGCCAGCAAATTGGGGACAGTAAGTTACGAGCAGTACGTC. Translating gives CASKLGTVSYEQYV.

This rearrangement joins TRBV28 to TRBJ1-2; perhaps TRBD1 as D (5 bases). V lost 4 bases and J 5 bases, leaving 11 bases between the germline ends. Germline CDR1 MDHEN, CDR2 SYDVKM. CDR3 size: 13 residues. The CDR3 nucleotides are TGTGCCAGCAGTTCTGGGACGGATTATGGCTACACCTTC. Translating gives CASSSGTDYGYTF.

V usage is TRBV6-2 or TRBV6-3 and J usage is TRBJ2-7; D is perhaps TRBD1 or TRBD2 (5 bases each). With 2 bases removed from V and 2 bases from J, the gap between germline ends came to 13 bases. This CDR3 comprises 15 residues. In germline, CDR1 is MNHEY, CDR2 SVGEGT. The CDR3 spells CASSYLRGSPYEQYV. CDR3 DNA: TGTGCCAGCAGTTACCTTCGGGGCAGCCCCTACGAGCAGTACGTC.

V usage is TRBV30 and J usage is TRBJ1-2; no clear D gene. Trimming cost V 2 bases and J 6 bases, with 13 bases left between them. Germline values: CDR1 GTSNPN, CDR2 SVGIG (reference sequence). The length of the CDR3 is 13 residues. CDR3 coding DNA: TGTGCCTGGAGTTCTCGGGAAAGTGATGGCTACACCTTC. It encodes CAWSSRESDGYTF.

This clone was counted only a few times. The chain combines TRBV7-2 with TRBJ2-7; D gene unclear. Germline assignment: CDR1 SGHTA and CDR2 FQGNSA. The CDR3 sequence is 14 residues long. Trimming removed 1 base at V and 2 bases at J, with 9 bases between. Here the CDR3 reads CASSLEGITYEQYV. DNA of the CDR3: TGTGCCAGCAGCTTAGAAGGGATTACCTACGAGCAGTACGTC.

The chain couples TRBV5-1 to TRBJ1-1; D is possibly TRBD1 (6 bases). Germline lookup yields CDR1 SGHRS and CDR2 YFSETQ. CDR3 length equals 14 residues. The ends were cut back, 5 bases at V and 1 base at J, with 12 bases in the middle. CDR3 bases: TGCGCCAGCAGGAGCGGACAGACGAACACTGAAGCTTTCTTT. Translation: CASRSGQTNTEAFF. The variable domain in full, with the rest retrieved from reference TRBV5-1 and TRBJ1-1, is KAGVTQTPRYLIKTRGQQVTLSCSPISGHRSVSWYQQTPGQGLQFLFEYFSETQRNKGNFPGRFSGRQFSNSRSEMNVSTLELGDSALYLCASRSGQTNTEAFFGQGTRLTVV.

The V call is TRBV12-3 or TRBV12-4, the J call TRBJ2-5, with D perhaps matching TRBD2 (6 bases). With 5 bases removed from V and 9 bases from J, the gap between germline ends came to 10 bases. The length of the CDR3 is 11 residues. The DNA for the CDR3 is TGTGCCAGCAGTCCTGGGACTCCCCAGTACTTC. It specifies CASSPGTPQYF.

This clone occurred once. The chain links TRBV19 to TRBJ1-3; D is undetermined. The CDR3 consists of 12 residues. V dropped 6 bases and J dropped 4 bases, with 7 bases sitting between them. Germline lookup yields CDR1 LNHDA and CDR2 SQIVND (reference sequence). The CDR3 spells CASRQPGNTIYF. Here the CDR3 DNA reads TGTGCCAGTAGACAGCCCGGAAACACCATATATTTT.

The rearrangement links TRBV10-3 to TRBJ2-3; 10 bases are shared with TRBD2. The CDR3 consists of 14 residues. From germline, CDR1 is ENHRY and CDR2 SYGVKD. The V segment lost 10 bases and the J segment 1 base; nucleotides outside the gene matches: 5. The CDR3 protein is CATLAGGRTDTQYF. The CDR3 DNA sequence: TGTGCCACCTTAGCGGGGGGCCGCACAGATACGCAGTATTTT.

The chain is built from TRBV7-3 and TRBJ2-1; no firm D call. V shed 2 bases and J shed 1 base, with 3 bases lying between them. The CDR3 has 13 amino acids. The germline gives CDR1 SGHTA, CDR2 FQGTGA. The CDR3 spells CASSLASYNEQFF. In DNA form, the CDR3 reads TGTGCCAGCAGCTTAGCATCCTACAATGAGCAGTTCTTC.

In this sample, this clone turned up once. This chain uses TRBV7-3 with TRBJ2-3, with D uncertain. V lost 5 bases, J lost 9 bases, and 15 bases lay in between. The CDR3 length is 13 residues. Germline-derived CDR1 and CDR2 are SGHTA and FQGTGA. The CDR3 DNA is TGTGCCAGCAGCCCAACCCCGGCAGCGACGCAGTATTTT. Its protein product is CASSPTPAATQYF.

Here the CDR3 reads CASNTNTEAFF. DNA for the CDR3: TGTGCCAGCAATACGAACACTGAAGCTTTCTTT. The V call is TRBV28, the J call TRBJ1-1; D not resolved. CDR3 length: 11 amino acids. Trimming removed 7 bases from V and 1 base from J, with 4 bases in between. The germline V gene has CDR1 MDHEN and CDR2 SYDVKM.